These 3 T cell receptor beta chains originate from one sample sequenced in a study of cytomegalovirus exposure and HLA in healthy donors. Both 60 Vbeta primers and 13 Jbeta primers went into the PCR. The repertoire was sequenced with immunoSEQ multiplex PCR; TCRdb's copy has only in-frame clones and lacks some. The sample has about 150,000 clones, around 66% seen once. Sample: PBMCs. These receptor sequences come from a woman aged 25 to 39 in good health and CMV-seropositive.

CDR3 in DNA: TGCGCCAGCAGCACGACGCTCCAACTAGGTGGGGAGACCCAGTACTTC. It yields the protein CASSTTLQLGGETQYF. The chain carries TRBV5-1 and TRBJ2-5; D possibly corresponds to TRBD2 (5 bases). V lost 4 bases and J 5 bases, leaving 21 bases between the germline ends. CDR3 length: 16 amino acids. Germline V gene data show CDR1 as SGHRS and CDR2 as YFSETQ. Supplemented by reference TRBV5-1 and TRBJ2-5, the full variable domain reads KAGVTQTPRYLIKTRGQQVTLSCSPISGHRSVSWYQQTPGQGLQFLFEYFSETQRNKGNFPGRFSGRQFSNSRSEMNVSTLELGDSALYLCASSTTLQLGGETQYFGPGTRLLVL.

The chain links TRBV28 to TRBJ2-1; D is uncertain. V was clipped by 7 bases and J by 0 bases, with 16 bases between them. Germline assignment: CDR1 MDHEN and CDR2 SYDVKM. The CDR3 contains 16 residues. This CDR3 is CASKSALASSYNEQFF. The CDR3 nucleotides are TGTGCCAGCAAAAGTGCTTTGGCTAGCTCCTACAATGAGCAGTTCTTC.

The V gene is TRBV14, the J gene TRBJ2-5; no firm D call. V was shortened by 3 bases and J by 5 bases, with 10 bases between the two germline ends. Looked up from germline, CDR1 is SGHDN and CDR2 is FVKESK. This CDR3 is 13 amino acids long. The CDR3 region has the DNA TGTGCCAGCAGCCACCATAGTTGGGAGACCCAGTACTTC. It yields the protein CASSHHSWETQYF.